Presented here are 9 T cell receptor beta chains from one specimen sequenced in a study of shared clonotypes between healthy human individuals. CD45RO-negative cells were positively selected for CCR7, leaving out terminally differentiated effector memory CD45RA+ cells. Sequencing used immunoSEQ multiplex PCR; TCRdb keeps in-frame clones, though not all of them. Here the sample spans approximately 2,000,000 clones, 93% being singletons. The specimen sequenced was naive CD8+ T cells from PBMCs. The origin of the receptors is a man between 18 and 29 years old in good health. Some clones in this sample may be carry-over from other donors' samples.

The rearrangement links TRBV6-1 to TRBJ2-7; D is possibly TRBD1 (5 bases). CDR3 length: 12 amino acids. Germline V lookup: CDR1 MNHNS, CDR2 SASEGT. V was clipped by 3 bases and J by 5 bases, with 8 bases between them. The CDR3 spells CASSDPGHEQYF. CDR3 coding DNA: TGTGCCAGCAGTGATCCAGGGCACGAGCAGTACTTC.

The chain employs TRBV28 and TRBJ2-7; D call uncertain. The CDR3 has 15 residues. With 7 bases removed from V and 1 base from J, the gap between germline ends came to 17 bases. CDR1 and CDR2 (germline): MDHEN, SYDVKM. The DNA for the CDR3 is TGTGCCAGCAACCGATTGGGTCGCAAATCCTACGAGCAGTACTTC. Amino acid sequence: CASNRLGRKSYEQYF.

The chain joins TRBV27 to TRBJ2-7; D is possibly TRBD1 or TRBD2 (7 bases each). This CDR3 has 17 amino acids. The germline V and J ends were trimmed by 3 bases and 3 bases, with 21 bases remaining between them. Germline lookup yields CDR1 MNHEY and CDR2 SMNVEV (reference sequence). In DNA form, the CDR3 reads TGTGCCAGCAGTTTTACTGGGGGGAGGGGGCGCCTCTACGAGCAGTACTTC. Translation: CASSFTGGRGRLYEQYF.

The V gene is TRBV11-2, the J gene TRBJ2-1; D unresolved. Trimming took off 6 bases at V and 3 bases at J, with 9 bases between the two ends. CDR1 and CDR2 from the germline V gene are SGHAT and FQNNGV. The CDR3 totals 13 residues. The CDR3 DNA reads as TGTGCCAGCAGGCCGCCCCTCTACAATGAGCAGTTCTTC. Protein sequence: CASRPPLYNEQFF. Full variable domain (remainder filled in from reference TRBV11-2 and TRBJ2-1): EAGVAQSPRYKIIEKRQSVAFWCNPISGHATLYWYQQILGQGPKLLIQFQNNGVVDDSQLPKDRFSAERLKGVDSTLKIQPAKLEDSAVYLCASRPPLYNEQFFGPGTRLTVL.

This clone was detected once. This chain connects TRBV9 to TRBJ2-3, with 7 nucleotides matching TRBD2. V was clipped by 7 bases and J by 5 bases; unmatched bases: 10. CDR3 length: 14 residues. The germline V gene has CDR1 SGDLS and CDR2 YYNGEE. CDR3 DNA sequence: TGTGCCAGCGGGGTCAGTCGGGAGGTAGATACGCAGTATTTT. Amino acids: CASGVSREVDTQYF.

This chain links TRBV14 with TRBJ2-7, with 11 bases lining up with TRBD2. V was pared by 9 bases and J by 0 bases, with 16 bases of the junction left unmatched. The CDR3 runs 18 residues. Per germline, CDR1 SGHDN and CDR2 FVKESK. Written as DNA, the CDR3 is TGTGCCAGGATTAGCGGGAGGGCCTTCCATTCGAGCTCCTACGAGCAGTACTTC. This encodes CARISGRAFHSSSYEQYF.

This sequence joins TRBV4-1 and TRBJ2-1; D call uncertain. Germline V lookup: CDR1 MGHRA, CDR2 YSYEKL. CDR3 size: 17 residues. V dropped 0 bases and J dropped 0 bases, with 12 bases sitting between them. CDR3 residues: CASSQEIGFHSYNEQFF. DNA of the CDR3: TGCGCCAGCAGCCAAGAAATTGGCTTCCACTCCTACAATGAGCAGTTCTTC.

J is TRBJ1-1 and V is TRBV11-3; D uncertain. Germline loops: CDR1 SGHNT, CDR2 YENEEA. Deletions cut 3 bases from V and 5 bases from J, with 16 bases between. CDR3 size: 15 residues. CDR3 nucleotides: TGTGCCAGCAGCTTTAGTGAGGCGAGTGGGACTGAAGCTTTCTTT. This sequence encodes CASSFSEASGTEAFF.

The V call is TRBV28, the J call TRBJ2-7; TRBD1 matches at 7 bases. The V gene end was trimmed by 2 bases and the J gene end by 3 bases; junction bases not matched to a gene: 7. The CDR3 consists of 15 residues. CDR1 is MDHEN, CDR2 SYDVKM, per germline. The CDR3 spells CASSLKGAGDYEQYF. CDR3 in DNA: TGTGCCAGCAGTTTAAAGGGGGCAGGTGACTACGAGCAGTACTTC. Based on the CDR3 plus reference TRBV28 and TRBJ2-7, the full variable domain is DVKVTQSSRYLVKRTGEKVFLECVQDMDHENMFWYRQDPGLGLRLIYFSYDVKMKEKGDIPEGYSVSREKKERFSLILESASTNQTSMYLCASSLKGAGDYEQYFGPGTRLTVT.